The rows below give T cell receptor beta chains drawn from one sample of a study of blood T cell repertoires in COVID-19. Some clones are missing from TCRdb's copy, which holds only in-frame ones; the method was immunoSEQ multiplex PCR. The table includes 110,000 to 150,000 clones, roughly 84% detected once. Material: peripheral blood. The receptors shown here come from a human donor in a cohort sampled during active COVID-19. The CDR3 runs from the conserved cysteine through the conserved F or W. D genes are given only for firm matches. Clone size appears in some rows only: once, few, many, or a class for an expanded clone.

d_call j_call v_call clone_size cdr3_aa cdr3_nt
. TRBJ1-5 TRBV29-1 few CSVGRDNQPQHF TGCAGCGTTGGACGGGACAATCAGCCCCAGCATTTT
. TRBJ2-7 TRBV3-1/TRBV3-2 . CASSPTRSAYEQYF TGTGCCAGCAGCCCCACTCGATCTGCCTACGAGCAGTACTTC
TRBD1 TRBJ2-7 TRBV18 . CASSPSTGEFGEQYF TGTGCCAGCTCACCATCGACAGGGGAGTTTGGCGAGCAGTACTTC
TRBD1 TRBJ1-2 TRBV29-1 few CSVGGQDYGYTF TGCAGCGTGGGAGGACAGGACTATGGCTACACCTTC
. TRBJ1-1 TRBV3-1/TRBV3-2 . CASSSTGNTEAFF TGTGCCAGCAGCTCCACAGGCAACACTGAAGCTTTCTTT
. TRBJ2-5 TRBV11-3 few CASTGRGQETQYF TGTGCCAGCACAGGGAGGGGGCAAGAGACCCAGTACTTC
. TRBJ2-1 TRBV7-3 . CASSLIGSTGGRFGDEQFF TGTGCCAGCAGCTTAATTGGGTCCACTGGGGGCCGTTTTGGGGATGAGCAGTTCTTC
. TRBJ1-6 TRBV12-3/TRBV12-4 . CASSLGGSPLHF TGTGCCAGCAGTTTGGGAGGTTCACCCCTCCACTTT
. TRBJ1-1 TRBV12-3/TRBV12-4 . CASSPTGVAEAFF TGTGCCAGCAGCCCCACGGGGGTCGCTGAAGCTTTCTTT
TRBD2 TRBJ2-5 TRBV7-2 once CASSLVAGGLGETQYF TGTGCCAGCAGCTTAGTAGCGGGGGGTTTGGGAGAGACCCAGTACTTC
. TRBJ1-2 TRBV5-5 few CASREVNYGYTF TGTGCCAGCAGGGAGGTAAACTATGGCTACACCTTC
TRBD1 TRBJ2-2 TRBV4-2 . CASSPGQGRTGELFF TGTGCCAGCAGCCCCGGACAGGGGCGTACCGGGGAGCTGTTTTTT
TRBD2 TRBJ2-7 TRBV7-8 once CASSPRPGLAGAYEQYF TGTGCCAGCAGCCCCCGGCCGGGACTAGCGGGCGCCTACGAGCAGTACTTC
. TRBJ1-6 TRBV7-9 . CASSRGENSPLHF TGTGCCAGCAGCCGGGGGGAAAATTCACCCCTCCACTTT
. TRBJ1-2 TRBV3-1/TRBV3-2 few CASSQDEMSYGYTF TGTGCCAGCAGCCAAGACGAGATGAGCTATGGCTACACCTTC
. TRBJ1-1 TRBV9 few CASSGGSNTEAFF TGTGCCAGCAGCGGCGGATCGAACACTGAAGCTTTCTTT
. TRBJ1-1 TRBV29-1 . CSVDGFGQLASFF TGCAGCGTTGATGGGTTCGGACAGTTGGCGTCTTTCTTT
. TRBJ1-6 TRBV5-5 . CASSFGRENSPLHF TGTGCCAGCAGCTTCGGCAGGGAAAATTCACCCCTCCACTTT
TRBD1 TRBJ2-5 TRBV4-2 . CASSRDRQETQYF TGTGCCAGCAGCCGGGACAGACAAGAGACCCAGTACTTC
. TRBJ1-2 TRBV5-6 once CASSLVGENYGYTF TGTGCCAGCAGCTTGGTAGGGGAAAACTATGGCTACACCTTC
TRBD1 TRBJ1-2 TRBV5-1 . CASSLGGTVAREGYGYTF TGCGCCAGCAGCTTGGGGGGGACAGTTGCTCGGGAGGGCTATGGCTACACCTTC
. TRBJ1-1 TRBV3-1/TRBV3-2 . CASSQEHGGTTEAFF TGTGCCAGCAGCCAAGAACATGGGGGGACTACTGAAGCTTTCTTT
. TRBJ1-4 TRBV18 once CASSRADPWEKLFF TGTGCCAGCTCACGAGCGGATCCCTGGGAAAAACTGTTTTTT
TRBD1 TRBJ2-6 TRBV7-2 . CASRQGSSGANVLTF TGTGCCAGCCGACAGGGTTCCTCTGGGGCCAACGTCCTGACTTTC
TRBD2 TRBJ2-3 TRBV12-3/TRBV12-4 once CASSRGRADTQYF TGTGCCAGCAGCCGGGGGAGGGCAGATACGCAGTATTTT
TRBD1 TRBJ1-2 TRBV30 . CAWSYRGGDGYTF TGTGCCTGGAGCTACAGGGGTGGCGATGGCTACACCTTC
. TRBJ1-1 TRBV10-3 . CAISEYRGTEAFF TGTGCCATCAGTGAGTACCGGGGGACTGAAGCTTTCTTT
. TRBJ1-1 TRBV7-9 once CASSFQGLSEAFF TGTGCCAGCAGCTTCCAAGGACTCTCTGAAGCTTTCTTT
TRBD1 TRBJ1-2 TRBV30 . CAWTGTGLDYGYTF TGTGCCTGGACCGGGACAGGGTTGGACTATGGCTACACCTTC
TRBD2 TRBJ2-3 TRBV20-1 . CSASGLTSGRSTDTQYF TGCAGTGCTAGTGGCCTGACTAGCGGGAGGAGTACGGATACGCAGTATTTT
TRBD1 TRBJ1-1 TRBV19 . CASRKGQGKAFF TGTGCCAGTAGAAAGGGACAGGGGAAAGCTTTCTTT
TRBD1 TRBJ2-7 TRBV7-9 . CASSYRAGGIDEQYF TGTGCCAGCAGCTATCGCGCAGGGGGCATCGACGAGCAGTACTTC
TRBD2 TRBJ2-3 TRBV2 . CASSERTSRADTQYF TGTGCCAGCAGTGAAAGGACTAGCAGGGCAGATACGCAGTATTTT
. TRBJ2-7 TRBV7-9 . CATRGGFEQYF TGTGCCACCAGGGGGGGATTCGAGCAGTACTTC
. TRBJ2-5 TRBV2 . CASSRLQETQYF TGTGCCAGCAGCCGACTGCAAGAGACCCAGTACTTC
. TRBJ2-4 TRBV5-4 . CASSLGHKKSGGLEYF TGTGCCAGCAGCTTGGGCCATAAGAAGAGTGGGGGCCTGGAGTACTTC
TRBD1 TRBJ1-1 TRBV19 . CASTNDRANTEAFF TGTGCCAGTACTAACGACAGGGCGAACACTGAAGCTTTCTTT
. TRBJ2-7 TRBV5-6 . CASSLMWSEQYF TGTGCCAGCAGCTTGATGTGGAGCGAGCAGTACTTC
TRBD1 TRBJ2-2 TRBV9 . CASSGHGTQGAGELFF TGTGCCAGCAGCGGACACGGGACGCAGGGGGCCGGGGAGCTGTTTTTT
. TRBJ1-1 TRBV29-1 . CSVGKGGGTEAFF TGCAGCGTTGGCAAGGGAGGGGGCACTGAAGCTTTCTTT
. TRBJ2-1 TRBV7-8 . CASSLVGGQPNEQFF TGTGCCAGCAGCTTAGTAGGTGGGCAACCCAATGAGCAGTTCTTC
. TRBJ2-1 TRBV7-2 . CASSLDRYNEQFF TGTGCCAGCAGCCTGGACAGATACAATGAGCAGTTCTTC
. TRBJ1-3 TRBV14 . CASSQDMGSTIYF TGTGCCAGCAGCCAAGATATGGGGAGCACCATATATTTT
. TRBJ2-1 TRBV7-3 . CASSSQDNEQFF TGTGCCAGCAGCTCCCAGGACAATGAGCAGTTCTTC
TRBD2 TRBJ2-5 TRBV4-1 once CASSHLRGIETQYF TGCGCCAGCAGCCACCTGCGGGGGATCGAGACCCAGTACTTC
. TRBJ1-1 TRBV7-5 . CVRSNIRQGQENTEAFF TGTGTCAGAAGTAATATAAGGCAAGGACAGGAGAACACTGAAGCTTTCTTT
TRBD1 TRBJ1-1 TRBV18 . CASSPVWTGELNTEAFF TGTGCCAGCTCACCCGTGTGGACAGGGGAGCTGAACACTGAAGCTTTCTTT
TRBD2 TRBJ2-1 TRBV18 . CASSREAGDSYNEQFF TGTGCCAGCTCACGGGAGGCGGGGGACTCCTACAATGAGCAGTTCTTC
TRBD2 TRBJ2-1 TRBV14 . CASSPRLLAGGGEQFF TGTGCCAGCAGCCCAAGGTTGCTAGCGGGAGGGGGTGAGCAGTTCTTC
TRBD2 TRBJ2-1 TRBV24-1 . CATSGIYNEQFF TGTGCCACTAGCGGGATATACAATGAGCAGTTCTTC
TRBD1 TRBJ1-1 TRBV2 . CATGGQVNTEAFF TGTGCCACCGGGGGACAGGTTAACACTGAAGCTTTCTTT
. TRBJ1-1 TRBV7-2 . CASSSGAGYSTEAFF TGTGCCAGCAGCTCTGGCGCAGGTTATAGCACTGAAGCTTTCTTT
TRBD1 TRBJ1-2 TRBV19 . CASSIRQGLNYGYTF TGTGCCAGTAGTATAAGACAGGGCCTTAACTATGGCTACACCTTC
. TRBJ1-2 TRBV4-1 . CASSQDTGSYYGYTF TGCGCCAGCAGCCAAGACACGGGGAGTTATTATGGCTACACCTTC
TRBD2 TRBJ2-1 TRBV11-3 . CASSDASGRAGYYNEQFF TGTGCCAGCAGCGACGCTAGCGGGAGGGCCGGCTACTACAATGAGCAGTTCTTC
. TRBJ1-2 TRBV5-1 . CASRADNYGYTF TGCGCCAGCAGGGCGGATAACTATGGCTACACCTTC
. TRBJ1-1 TRBV5-1 . CASSLVGGVNTEAFF TGCGCCAGCAGCTTGGTAGGCGGGGTGAACACTGAAGCTTTCTTT